The 14 T cell receptor beta chains presented below share a single source sample, sequenced in a study of T cell changes during pregnancy in multiple sclerosis. Libraries were prepared by immunoSEQ multiplex PCR; TCRdb keeps only in-frame clonotypes and omits some of them. The sample records more than 45,000 clones, 93% being singletons. Sequenced material: CD8+ T cells from peripheral blood mononuclear cells, taken in the second trimester of pregnancy. The receptors originated from a female donor with multiple sclerosis, enrolled in a pregnancy study.

The V call is TRBV19, the J call TRBJ2-5; 7 bases are a match to TRBD2. This CDR3 region has 17 residues. With V trimmed by 1 base and J by 2 bases, 10 bases remained unmatched. The germline gives CDR1 LNHDA, CDR2 SQIVND (reference sequence). The DNA for the CDR3 is TGTGCCAGTAGTATAGGAGCTAGCGGAACTATTCAAGAGACCCAGTACTTC. This codes for CASSIGASGTIQETQYF.

This chain uses TRBV2 with TRBJ2-5, with TRBD2 as a possible D gene (5 bases). Deletions cut 4 bases from V and 2 bases from J, with 17 bases between. This CDR3 has 16 amino acids. Per germline, CDR1 SNHLY and CDR2 FYNNEI. This CDR3 is CASSATLGMGQETQYF. The CDR3 DNA reads TGTGCCAGCAGTGCTACACTAGGGATGGGTCAAGAGACCCAGTACTTC.

This chain uses TRBV23-1 with TRBJ1-1; D possibly corresponds to TRBD1 (6 bases). TRBV23-1 is an ORF, and what it does is uncertain. V gave up 7 bases and J gave up 10 bases, with 22 bases separating them. The CDR3 sequence is 14 residues long. Here the CDR3 DNA reads TGCGCCAGCAACGGTTACAGGGTGCTTCGAGGAGCTTTCTTT. Protein sequence: CASNGYRVLRGAFF.

The chain links TRBV27 to TRBJ1-2; TRBD1 agrees at 7 bases. This CDR3 comprises 16 residues. The V gene end was trimmed by 5 bases and the J gene end by 8 bases; junction bases not matched to a gene: 17. CDR1 and CDR2 (germline): MNHEY, SMNVEV (reference sequence). The CDR3 here is CASSLTPHDRVSGYTF. The CDR3 DNA sequence: TGTGCCAGCAGTCTCACCCCGCACGACAGGGTGAGCGGCTACACCTTC.

This rearrangement joins TRBV4-1 to TRBJ1-2; no firm D call. This CDR3 is built from 14 residues. Germline V gene lookup returns CDR1 MGHRA and CDR2 YSYEKL. Trimming pared 4 bases from V and 8 bases from J, leaving 17 bases between. The CDR3 sequence is CASSREPLNLGYTF. CDR3 in DNA: TGCGCCAGCAGCCGAGAACCCCTTAACTTGGGCTACACCTTC.

The chain carries TRBV7-3 and TRBJ1-5; 8 nucleotides agree with TRBD1. CDR3 length: 15 residues. V was pared by 7 bases and J by 1 base, with 6 bases of the junction left unmatched. Germline V CDR1 and CDR2: SGHTA, FQGTGA. CDR3 sequence reads: CASIPDRESNQPQHF. For the CDR3, the DNA is TGTGCCAGCATCCCGGACAGGGAGAGCAATCAGCCCCAGCATTTT.

The rearrangement joins TRBV7-2 to TRBJ2-3; TRBD2 is a possible D gene (6 bases). The CDR3 length is 14 residues. V was trimmed by 8 bases and J by 2 bases, leaving 14 bases between them. The germline V gene has CDR1 SGHTA and CDR2 FQGNSA. The CDR3, as DNA: TGTGCCAGCGGCGACCGGGGGAACACAGATACGCAGTATTTT. Translating gives CASGDRGNTDTQYF.

The chain couples TRBV15 to TRBJ2-3; D gene unclear. The V gene's germline CDR1 is LNHNV and CDR2 YYDKDF (reference sequence). The CDR3 consists of 17 residues. Trimming removed 0 bases at V and 0 bases at J, with 13 bases between. The CDR3 here is CATSRDPNFPSTDTQYF. CDR3 in DNA: TGTGCCACCAGCAGAGATCCGAACTTCCCTAGCACAGATACGCAGTATTTT.

This sequence joins TRBV27 and TRBJ2-7; 9 bases align to TRBD1. Germline V gives CDR1 MNHEY, CDR2 SMNVEV (reference sequence). This CDR3 is 13 amino acids long. After removal of 8 bases from V and 8 bases from J, the junction contained 10 bases not matched to a gene. CDR3 sequence (DNA): TGTGCCAGCGGCACAGGGGGCACCCAGCAGCAGTACTTC. It encodes CASGTGGTQQQYF.

The J gene is TRBJ2-3, the V gene TRBV7-2, with 13 bases lining up with TRBD2. Trimming took 1 base from V and 4 from J; bases not matched to a gene: 2. Germline CDR1 is SGHTA and CDR2 is FQGNSA. CDR3 length: 16 residues. In nucleotides, the CDR3 is TGTGCCAGCAGCTTAGGACTAGCGGGGGGCCCAGATACGCAGTATTTT. Protein product: CASSLGLAGGPDTQYF.

J is TRBJ2-1 and V is TRBV7-9, with 7 bases fitting TRBD1. V lost 5 bases and J lost 7; bases outside the gene matches: 8. This CDR3 is 14 amino acids long. From germline, CDR1 is SEHNR and CDR2 FQNEAQ (reference sequence). The CDR3: CASSPHPGQNEQFF. The CDR3 DNA reads as TGTGCCAGCAGCCCTCATCCGGGACAGAATGAGCAGTTCTTC.

The rearrangement joins TRBV11-2 to TRBJ2-5; D is possibly TRBD1 (5 bases). CDR3 length: 15 residues. Germline CDR1 SGHAT, CDR2 FQNNGV. The V end lost 1 base, the J end lost 0 bases, and 9 bases lay between the germline ends. The CDR3 sequence is CASSLGTGYQETQYF. The CDR3 DNA is TGTGCCAGCAGCTTAGGAACAGGATACCAAGAGACCCAGTACTTC.

The rearrangement links TRBV11-2 to TRBJ2-7, with D maybe TRBD1 (6 bases). Per germline, CDR1 SGHAT and CDR2 FQNNGV. The CDR3 contains 13 residues. Trimming pared 4 bases from V and 5 bases from J, leaving 12 bases between. For the CDR3, the DNA is TGTGCCAGCAGCTCATGGACAGTCGACGAGCAGTACTTC. Protein: CASSSWTVDEQYF. Full variable domain (missing parts from reference TRBV11-2 and TRBJ2-7): EAGVAQSPRYKIIEKRQSVAFWCNPISGHATLYWYQQILGQGPKLLIQFQNNGVVDDSQLPKDRFSAERLKGVDSTLKIQPAKLEDSAVYLCASSSWTVDEQYFGPGTRLTVT.

This chain uses TRBV4-1 with TRBJ1-2; D is unresolved. Trimming took 0 bases from V and 4 from J, leaving 6 bases between them. Germline CDR1 and CDR2: MGHRA and YSYEKL. CDR3 length: 13 residues. CDR3 residues: CASSQEQSYGYTF. The CDR3 DNA reads as TGCGCCAGCAGCCAAGAACAGAGCTATGGCTACACCTTC.